This T cell receptor (beta chain) was sequenced for a study of PD-L1 blockade in urothelial cancer. Overall study: Each patient had 0 to 3 earlier chemotherapy regimens. Blood was analyzed 3 weeks (second dose) and 6 weeks after treatment start.

Here immunoSEQ multiplex PCR was the method, and the copy in TCRdb shows in-frame clones only, minus some. The sample gives about 50,000 clones, more than 80% of which show up once; 8.8% is in the top ten. Time point described: peripheral blood 6 weeks after treatment start. This CDR3 spans 15 amino acids. CDR1 is MNHNS and CDR2 is SASEGT in the germline V gene. V was cut by 1 base and J by 3 bases, with 10 bases left in between. This clone was recorded once. This TCR was recovered from a man between 65 and 79 years old with urothelial cancer. The sequenced sample was PBMCs, obtained around atezolizumab (anti-PD-L1) treatment. The chain links TRBV6-1 to TRBJ1-5; no definite D call. The CDR3 protein is CASSEVLQDNQPQHF. The DNA of the CDR3 is TGTGCCAGCAGTGAAGTCTTACAAGACAATCAGCCCCAGCATTTT.